This T cell receptor (beta chain) is drawn from a study of Ad26.COV2.S vaccination and SARS-CoV-2 variants. Study-level points and caveats: Those who received the vaccine showed greater spike-specific TCR breadth than those given placebo. Placebo recipients and vaccine recipients were similar in non-spike TCR breadth. A substantial breadth of spike-specific CD8+ and CD4+ T cell responses after vaccination has been reported. Total responses of T cells may have been underestimated by the analyses of TCR breadth and depth.

Sequencing was performed with immunoSEQ multiplex PCR; in TCRdb, only in-frame clones are kept and a portion is missing. This sample has some 180,000 clones; approximately 88% occur once, and the top ten carry approximately 6%. A note on this clone: As yet, its antigen is unknown.

This CDR3 comprises 14 residues. CDR1 is SGHTA, CDR2 FQGTGA, per germline. Trimming pared 2 bases from V and 0 bases from J, leaving 6 bases between. The source was peripheral blood, collected after recovery from COVID-19. The rearrangement joins TRBV7-3 to TRBJ2-3; no clear D gene. This TCR derives from a human donor who had recovered from COVID-19. The CDR3 is CASSLYLSTDTQYF. The CDR3 bases are TGTGCCAGCAGCTTATATCTAAGCACAGATACGCAGTATTTT.